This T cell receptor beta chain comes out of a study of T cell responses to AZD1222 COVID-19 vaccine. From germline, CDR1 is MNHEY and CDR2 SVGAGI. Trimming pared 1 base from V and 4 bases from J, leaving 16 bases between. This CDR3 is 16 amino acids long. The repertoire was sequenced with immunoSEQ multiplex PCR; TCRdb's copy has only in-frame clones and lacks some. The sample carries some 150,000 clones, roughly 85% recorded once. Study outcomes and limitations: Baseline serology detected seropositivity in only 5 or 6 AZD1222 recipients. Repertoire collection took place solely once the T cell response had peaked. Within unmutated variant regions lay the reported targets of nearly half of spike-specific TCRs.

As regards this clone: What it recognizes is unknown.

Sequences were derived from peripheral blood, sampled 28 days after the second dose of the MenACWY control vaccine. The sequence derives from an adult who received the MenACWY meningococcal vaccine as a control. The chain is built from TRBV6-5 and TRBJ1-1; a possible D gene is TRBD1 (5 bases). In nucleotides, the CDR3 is TGTGCCAGCAGTTACTGGGACCCAACTGGAGGCACTGAAGCTTTCTTT. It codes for CASSYWDPTGGTEAFF.